Listed below are T cell receptor beta chains from one sample, sequenced in a study of OX40 agonist ivuxolimab in advanced cancers. Profiled with immunoSEQ multiplex PCR; TCRdb holds only in-frame clones, not every one. This sample has about 160,000 clones, with 94% found just once. The sample consisted of CD4+ or CD8+ T cells sorted from blood, taken in a trial of the OX40 agonist ivuxolimab. These receptors were taken from an adult with an advanced solid tumor such as melanoma, head and neck, liver or kidney cancer. CDR3s include the opening cysteine and the closing phenylalanine or tryptophan. The order of the fields is V gene, clone size, J gene, D gene, CDR3 protein, CDR3 DNA. D genes are given only for firm matches. Size is omitted from some rows. Given values are once, few, many or a class for expanded clones.

TRBV7-2	NA	TRBJ2-1	TRBD2	CASSLGSLAGVNEQFF	TGTGCCAGCAGCTTAGGATCACTAGCGGGGGTCAATGAGCAGTTCTTC
TRBV21-1	NA	TRBJ2-5	NA	CASSTPRDYQETQYF	TGTGCCAGCAGCACCCCAAGGGACTACCAAGAGACCCAGTACTTC
TRBV20-1	NA	TRBJ1-2	NA	CSASVVNGYTF	TGCAGTGCTAGCGTGGTGAATGGCTACACCTTC
TRBV27	NA	TRBJ1-3	NA	CASSTRAAGNTIYF	TGTGCCAGCAGTACCCGGGCGGCCGGAAACACCATATATTTT
TRBV2	NA	TRBJ1-5	NA	CASSAAGVENQPQHF	TGTGCCAGCAGTGCCGCAGGTGTGGAGAATCAGCCCCAGCATTTT
TRBV20-1	NA	TRBJ1-2	NA	CSVTGIYGYTF	TGCAGTGTCACAGGGATCTATGGCTACACCTTC
TRBV4-1	NA	TRBJ2-5	TRBD1	CASSPPGKERPGGPKETQYF	TGCGCCAGCAGCCCCCCTGGAAAGGAGAGGCCAGGGGGTCCGAAAGAGACCCAGTACTTC
TRBV27	NA	TRBJ1-1	TRBD1	CARADRGWTEAFF	TGTGCCAGAGCTGACAGGGGTTGGACTGAAGCTTTCTTT
TRBV28	NA	TRBJ2-7	TRBD2	CASNLRGGAGGAYEQYF	TGTGCCAGCAATTTACGGGGAGGGGCGGGAGGTGCCTACGAGCAGTACTTC
TRBV9	NA	TRBJ1-1	NA	CASSVAGGAEAFF	TGTGCCAGCAGCGTAGCGGGCGGGGCTGAAGCTTTCTTT
TRBV6-1	NA	TRBJ2-3	NA	CASSERGGSTDTQYF	TGTGCCAGCAGTGAAAGGGGTGGGAGCACAGATACGCAGTATTTT
TRBV11-3	NA	TRBJ1-1	NA	CASSLEGQNTEAFF	TGTGCCAGCAGCTTGGAGGGGCAGAACACTGAAGCTTTCTTT
TRBV6-6	once	TRBJ2-1	NA	CASSPPMDEQFF	TGTGCCAGCAGCCCACCTATGGATGAGCAGTTCTTC
TRBV19	NA	TRBJ1-3	NA	CASSIDGNSGNTIYF	TGTGCCAGTAGTATTGACGGGAACTCTGGAAACACCATATATTTT
TRBV4-1	NA	TRBJ2-5	TRBD2	CASSQTGTSGGGVETQYF	TGCGCCAGCAGCCAAACCGGGACTAGCGGGGGGGGAGTAGAGACCCAGTACTTC
TRBV6-5	NA	TRBJ2-7	NA	CASFPPGAYEQYF	TGTGCCAGCTTCCCCCCCGGAGCCTACGAGCAGTACTTC
TRBV11-2	NA	TRBJ1-1	NA	CASSLSQGKNTEAFF	TGTGCCAGCAGTCTTTCCCAGGGGAAGAACACTGAAGCTTTCTTT
TRBV6-1	NA	TRBJ2-2	NA	CASSPRGAEIGELFF	TGTGCCAGCAGTCCCCGGGGGGCGGAGATCGGGGAGCTGTTTTTT
TRBV5-4	NA	TRBJ2-7	TRBD2	CASRPDRVAGANEQYF	TGTGCCAGCAGGCCGGATCGGGTAGCGGGAGCAAACGAGCAGTACTTC
TRBV10-3	NA	TRBJ2-3	NA	CAISRDSSPDTQYF	TGTGCCATCAGCCGGGACTCGAGCCCAGATACGCAGTATTTT
TRBV6-5	NA	TRBJ1-3	NA	CASSYSGWSGNTIYF	TGTGCCAGCAGTTACTCCGGGTGGTCTGGAAACACCATATATTTT
TRBV4-3	NA	TRBJ1-6	NA	CASSRLRGYGSPLHF	TGCGCCAGCAGCCGCCTGAGAGGGTACGGTTCACCCCTCCACTTT
TRBV6-6	NA	TRBJ2-7	TRBD1	CASSPPGQPYEQYF	TGTGCCAGCAGTCCTCCGGGACAGCCCTACGAGCAGTACTTC
TRBV5-1	NA	TRBJ2-1	TRBD2	CASSLRSIASGGAGYNEQFF	TGCGCCAGCAGCTTAAGAAGTATTGCTAGCGGGGGAGCTGGCTACAATGAGCAGTTCTTC
TRBV14	NA	TRBJ1-4	NA	CASSQGLQSIRELFF	TGTGCCAGCAGCCAAGGATTGCAGTCAATACGTGAACTGTTTTTT
TRBV5-1	once	TRBJ1-1	NA	CASSLEASTEAFF	TGCGCCAGCAGCTTGGAGGCCAGCACTGAAGCTTTCTTT
TRBV28	NA	TRBJ1-2	TRBD1	CASSLAGGQGPNYGYTF	TGTGCCAGCAGTTTAGCGGGGGGACAGGGGCCAAACTATGGCTACACCTTC
TRBV7-9	once	TRBJ2-7	TRBD1	CASSPRQGLREQYF	TGTGCCAGCAGTCCCCGACAGGGCCTAAGGGAGCAGTACTTC
TRBV29-1	NA	TRBJ1-5	NA	CSAGGIDQPQHF	TGCAGCGCCGGGGGGATAGATCAGCCCCAGCATTTT
TRBV4-3	NA	TRBJ1-1	NA	CASSQEISGEAFF	TGCGCCAGCAGCCAAGAGATATCGGGTGAAGCTTTCTTT
TRBV6-1	once	TRBJ2-7	NA	CASSSRTVLEQYF	TGTGCCAGCAGCTCCCGGACTGTTTTGGAGCAGTACTTC
TRBV18	NA	TRBJ1-3	NA	CASSPTNRVSGNTIYF	TGTGCCAGCTCACCTACAAACAGGGTATCTGGAAACACCATATATTTT
TRBV2	NA	TRBJ2-5	NA	CASSGGVGSGETQYF	TGTGCCAGCAGTGGGGGTGTTGGGTCTGGGGAGACCCAGTACTTC
TRBV25-1	NA	TRBJ1-5	NA	CASSEREGLGQPQHF	TGTGCCAGCAGTGAACGGGAGGGGCTCGGACAGCCCCAGCATTTT
TRBV6-5	NA	TRBJ1-5	TRBD1	CASSRQGDQPQHF	TGTGCCAGCAGTCGACAGGGGGATCAGCCCCAGCATTTT
TRBV7-2	NA	TRBJ1-1	NA	CASSLGFGGLAFF	TGTGCCAGCAGCTTAGGGTTCGGGGGCTTAGCTTTCTTT
TRBV10-1	NA	TRBJ2-2	NA	CASRPDTNTGELFF	TGCGCCAGCAGACCCGACACTAACACCGGGGAGCTGTTTTTT
TRBV7-9	NA	TRBJ1-3	NA	CASSLGDTISGNTIYF	TGTGCCAGCAGCTTAGGGGACACAATCTCTGGAAACACCATATATTTT
TRBV7-4	NA	TRBJ2-1	TRBD2	CASSQPPGLAKLSSYNEQFF	TGTGCCAGCAGCCAACCCCCGGGACTAGCGAAACTTAGCTCCTACAATGAGCAGTTCTTC
TRBV7-3	NA	TRBJ2-7	NA	CASSPRGGRANEQYF	TGTGCCAGCAGCCCCAGGGGCGGGAGAGCCAACGAGCAGTACTTC
TRBV19	NA	TRBJ1-1	NA	CASSIDFGRNTEAFF	TGTGCCAGTAGTATAGATTTTGGCAGAAACACTGAAGCTTTCTTT
TRBV19	NA	TRBJ2-1	TRBD2	CASSIRTRGYNEQFF	TGTGCCAGTAGTATTAGGACTAGGGGCTACAATGAGCAGTTCTTC
TRBV15	NA	TRBJ2-7	NA	CATRGGVTYEQYF	TGTGCCACCAGAGGCGGAGTAACCTACGAGCAGTACTTC
TRBV28	NA	TRBJ1-5	NA	CASSPAMIGQPQHF	TGTGCCAGCAGTCCCGCTATGATAGGTCAGCCCCAGCATTTT
TRBV4-1	NA	TRBJ2-1	TRBD2	CASSSRLAGDSSYNEQFF	TGCGCCAGCAGCTCTAGACTAGCGGGGGATAGCTCCTACAATGAGCAGTTCTTC
TRBV6-6	NA	TRBJ2-4	NA	CASSYLADRTKNIQYF	TGTGCCAGCAGTTACCTCGCGGACAGAACCAAAAACATTCAGTACTTC
TRBV9	NA	TRBJ2-5	TRBD2	CASSGRESEYQETQYF	TGTGCCAGCAGCGGGCGGGAGAGCGAGTACCAAGAGACCCAGTACTTC
TRBV19	NA	TRBJ2-1	NA	CASSGGTGSYNEQFF	TGTGCCAGTAGTGGGGGTACGGGTTCCTACAATGAGCAGTTCTTC
TRBV28	once	TRBJ1-3	NA	CATRAGNTIYF	TGTGCCACCCGAGCTGGAAACACCATATATTTT
TRBV7-2	NA	TRBJ2-5	TRBD2	CASSRISSGRLGETQYF	TGTGCCAGCAGCCGCATTTCTAGCGGGAGGCTTGGAGAGACCCAGTACTTC
TRBV6-1	NA	TRBJ1-2	NA	CASSSAGAEGYTF	TGTGCCAGCAGTTCGGCGGGGGCGGAGGGCTACACCTTC
TRBV7-7	NA	TRBJ2-1	NA	CASSSQGGGHNEQFF	TGTGCCAGCAGCTCACAGGGTGGGGGGCACAATGAGCAGTTCTTC
TRBV7-9	once	TRBJ1-4	NA	CASSFGGPNEKLFF	TGTGCCAGCAGCTTCGGGGGCCCTAATGAAAAACTGTTTTTT